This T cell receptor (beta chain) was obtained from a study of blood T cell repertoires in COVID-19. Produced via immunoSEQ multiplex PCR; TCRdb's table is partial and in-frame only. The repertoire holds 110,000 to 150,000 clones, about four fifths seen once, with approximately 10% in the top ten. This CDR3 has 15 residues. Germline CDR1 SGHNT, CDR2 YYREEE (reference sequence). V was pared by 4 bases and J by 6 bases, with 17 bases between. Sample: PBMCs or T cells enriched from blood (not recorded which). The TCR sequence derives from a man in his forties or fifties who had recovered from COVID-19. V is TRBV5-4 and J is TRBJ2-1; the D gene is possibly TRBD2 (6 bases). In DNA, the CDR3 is TGTGCCAGCAGCGCATTCGGGGGACTCAGCAATGAGCAGTTCTTC. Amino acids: CASSAFGGLSNEQFF.